This T cell receptor (beta chain) was captured in a study of persistence of HIV-infected CD4 T cells (dated by TCRdb to the early 2020s). Study-wide context: CMV- and HIV-1 Gag-responding CD4+ T cells were isolated from ART-treated individuals so that antigen-driven clonal expansion of HIV-1-infected cells could be examined. Suppressive ART had been received by participants for a median of about eight years. Peripheral blood samples of up to about 200 mL were obtained at multiple time points, with the exception of a couple of participants, for whom leukapheresis was performed at a single time point. The clonality of all cells in each sorted population was measured by TCRbeta sequencing, and the clonality of infected cells was measured by proviral sequencing. Cross-participant TCR cluster analysis included roughly 8 participants for CMV and over five participants for Gag. The research as a whole found: TCRbeta richness in CMV- and Gag-responding cells was significantly lower than in anti-CD3/anti-CD28-responding cells; CMV-responding cells had higher oligoclonality than CD3/CD28-stimulated and Gag-responding cells. Within the same sorted populations, TCR oligoclonality correlated with proviral oligoclonality. Antigen-responding cells were enriched for expanded CDR3beta sequences that were degenerate, which suggests that CD4+ responses to CMV and Gag underwent convergent selection. Few individuals were included in the study, and only a limited range of antigens was tested. Restriction of bulk TCR analyses to the rare CMV-responding cells that actually carried HIV-1 proviruses was not possible.

The immunoSEQ hsTCRB assay version 4 in survey mode was used to sequence TCRbeta repertoires from genomic DNA. Genomic DNA was diluted to 7.5 to 10 ng/uL, and up to roughly 1 ug per sample was used for TCRbeta sequencing. On the study's bioinformatics: Analysis of the TCRbeta data was done in ImmunoSeq Analyzer 3.0, and diversity was computed on productive nucleotide rearrangements. Using the Immunarch R package, lower-bound TCR diversity was estimated with the improved Chao index and clonality was estimated with the Gini coefficient. When different nucleotide rearrangements encoded the same CDR3beta amino acid sequence, each rearrangement was treated as a distinct clonotype. Differential abundance analysis identified TCRbeta sequences significantly enriched in antigen-responding cells relative to anti-CD3/anti-CD28-activated cells. GLIPH2 grouped TCRs by predicted peptide-MHC specificity, both within each participant and across combined participant data sets. Entries here come from immuneACCESS through TCRdb and include only in-frame sequences with V and J called. Some clones fail to appear in such tables; in the studies checked, an unresolved V gene covers under half of the shortfall, and the cause of the remainder is unknown. V and J calls and clone size are given by that table; D and trimming were obtained from the DNA. Recorded for this sample are around 60,000 clones; more than 70% of them occurred a single time. The leading ten clones occupy 1.5% to 2% of the sample.

This specimen's treatment or condition label, interpreted: suppressive antiretroviral therapy. Cells were stimulated with a pool of overlapping HIV-1 Gag 15-mer peptides at around 0.91 ug per peptide per mL. Memory CD4+ T cells that did not respond, being CD40L-negative, CD69-negative and CD45RO-high, were sorted as memory populations depleted of antigen-responding cells. HIV-1-infected adults in whom suppressive ART had been started during chronic infection were enrolled as participants. For at least 4 years, participants had undetectable plasma HIV-1 RNA, below 50 copies/mL. To be included, a participant needed positive CMV serology and a CD4+ T cell count above 400 cells/uL. Before stimulation, PBMCs were isolated using density centrifugation and depleted of CD8+ T cells. For about 17 hours, the CD8-depleted PBMCs were stimulated with anti-CD28/CD49d costimulation, a CD40-blocking antibody, and enfuvirtide to prevent new infections. Cells were sorted on a Beckman Coulter MoFlo Legacy or XDP sorter, with propidium iodide excluding dead cells. The QIAamp DNA Mini Kit was used for genomic DNA extraction from samples above one million cells, and the Quick-DNA Microprep Kit was used otherwise.

V gives up 6 bases and J gives up 5 bases, and the segment between their germline ends measures 18 bases. Its CDR3 holds 15 amino acids, cysteine through phenylalanine. Solely the CDR3 DNA is kept, with 45 bases framed from the first base. For CDR1 and CDR2, the germline V gene lists SGDLS and YYNGEE. This clone has just a few counts. No antigen is known for it. No much larger clone is present one base from it, and per-base qualities are unavailable. The sample in question was CD4+ T cells sorted from PBMCs after roughly 19-hour stimulation, obtained from a patient who received antiretroviral therapy. The cell subset or site label on this specimen signifies: CD40L-CD69- CD45RO-high memory CD4 T cells not responding to Gag peptides. Recombination linked TRBV9 to TRBJ2-1, with a tentative D gene TRBD2 over 6 matching bases. This receptor was taken from an adult man with HIV who was CMV-seropositive. The CDR3 here reads CASTSGTLDDNEQFF. Here is the DNA: TGTGCCAGCACCTCGGGGACTCTCGATGACAATGAGCAGTTCTTC.